This paragraph covers one T cell receptor beta chain sequence. Its antigen remains unknown. Unique molecular identifiers were present on the cDNA, and a universal primer site came from template switching. MiXCR, applied by TCRdb to the 5' RACE reads, yields one record per CDR3 protein. The data show 300,000 to 400,000 distinct CDR3 sequences, roughly an eighth seen once. These data originate in a study of identical twins. The CDR3 sequence is 14 residues long. Germline loops: CDR1 MNHEY, CDR2 SMNVEV (reference sequence). V dropped 0 bases and J dropped 4 bases, with 9 bases sitting between them. Study-wide findings and caveats: For out-of-frame alpha sequences shared by twins, low generation probability was in excess. Carriage of fewer insertions was seen in abundant cord blood beta clonotypes, whereas memory repertoires showed none.

The same sample was also studied in work on yellow fever vaccine responses in identical twins. That source reports: On the reported evidence, twins' vaccine T cell responses seemed partly convergent and partly personalized.

The sequence was obtained from a woman under 30 in good health. V is TRBV27 and J is TRBJ1-1, with no clear D. Sequencing was performed on CD8+ T cells sorted from blood. CDR3 region: CASSLSGYGTEAFF. CDR3 bases: TGTGCCAGCAGTTTATCAGGGTATGGCACTGAAGCTTTCTTT.